These 32 T cell receptor beta chains were all obtained from the same sample, sequenced in a study of blood T cell repertoires in COVID-19. TCRdb's table, derived via immunoSEQ multiplex PCR, lists solely in-frame clones and lacks some. The table has roughly 17,000 clones, around nine tenths seen once. Sequences were obtained from peripheral blood. The receptors originated from a human donor in a cohort sampled during active COVID-19.

The chain recombines TRBV2 with TRBJ2-2; 12 positions match TRBD2. Per the germline V gene, CDR1 is SNHLY and CDR2 is FYNNEI. The CDR3 covers 15 residues. The V and J ends lost 5 bases and 6 bases, in that order; junction bases with no gene match: 4. The CDR3 DNA follows: TGTGCCAGCAGTCGGACTAGCGGGGTCGCCGGGGAGCTGTTTTTT. Its translation is CASSRTSGVAGELFF.

The chain has TRBV15 and TRBJ2-7; 8 bases fit TRBD1. The CDR3 spans 16 residues. The junction had 15 bases not matched to a gene; V was cut back by 5 bases and J by 6 bases. Germline CDR1 and CDR2: LNHNV and YYDKDF (reference sequence). CDR3 sequence (DNA): TGTGCCACCAGCGGCCCCCGGGGCAGGGGGCTGTTCGAGCAGTACTTC. This gives the protein CATSGPRGRGLFEQYF.

The chain carries TRBV4-2 and TRBJ1-1; no definite D call. Trimming removed 0 bases from V and 0 bases from J, with 14 bases in between. The CDR3 covers 17 residues. The germline gives CDR1 LGHNA, CDR2 YNFKEQ. This CDR3 is CASSQDLSSVMNTEAFF. The CDR3 region has the DNA TGTGCCAGCAGCCAAGATTTATCTTCGGTGATGAACACTGAAGCTTTCTTT.

A few counts support this clone. The rearrangement uses TRBV5-4 and TRBJ1-1, with 9 nucleotides matching TRBD1. With V trimmed by 0 bases and J by 4 bases, 7 bases remained unmatched. The CDR3 contains 16 residues. CDR1 is SGHNT, CDR2 YYREEE, per germline (reference sequence). For the CDR3, the DNA is TGTGCCAGCAGCTTGGGGGGACAGGGACACCTCACTGAAGCTTTCTTT. Its protein is CASSLGGQGHLTEAFF.

The CDR3 nucleotides read TGTGCCATCAGTGAGTGGACAGGGGAGATCTACAATGAGCAGTTCTTC. Amino acids: CAISEWTGEIYNEQFF. The chain combines TRBV10-3 with TRBJ2-1; 9 bases agree with TRBD1. The CDR3 has 16 residues. The ends lost 1 base at V and 3 bases at J; junction bases unmatched: 4. From germline, CDR1 is ENHRY and CDR2 SYGVKD.

The chain has TRBV11-2 and TRBJ1-3; D unclear. CDR3 length equals 15 residues. Germline CDR1 SGHAT, CDR2 FQNNGV. Trimming shortened V by 3 bases and J by 0 bases, and 9 bases separated the two germline ends. CDR3 protein: CASSFGLNSGNTIYF. The CDR3 DNA follows: TGTGCCAGCAGCTTTGGACTGAACTCTGGAAACACCATATATTTT.

This clone was observed a handful of times. The V call is TRBV3-1 (or the pseudogene TRBV3-2), the J call TRBJ1-1; TRBD1 matches 8 bases. V dropped 2 bases and J dropped 8; count of bases not matched to a gene: 4. The germline V gene encodes CDR1 LGHDT and CDR2 YNNKEL (reference sequence). The CDR3 contains 13 residues. The CDR3 protein is CASSQTRTGEAFF. The CDR3, as DNA: TGTGCCAGCAGCCAAACCCGGACAGGGGAAGCTTTCTTT.

The chain couples TRBV6-5 to TRBJ2-7; 10 nucleotides align to TRBD2. Trimming cost V 6 bases and J 5 bases; bases outside gene matches: 10. The CDR3 contains 15 residues. Germline-derived CDR1 and CDR2 are MNHEY and SVGAGI. The DNA for the CDR3 is TGTGCCAGCAGGCTCAGCGGGGGGGCCCTCCACGAGCAGTACTTC. Amino acid sequence: CASRLSGGALHEQYF.

The chain couples TRBV28 to TRBJ1-5; TRBD1 matches 7 bases. The V and J ends lost 6 bases and 1 base, in that order; junction bases with no gene match: 6. This CDR3 contains 15 residues. The germline CDR1 and CDR2 sequences are MDHEN and SYDVKM. CDR3 DNA sequence: TGTGCCAGCAGGTGGTCAGGGGGAAGCAATCAGCCCCAGCATTTT. Translated, it gives CASRWSGGSNQPQHF.

This rearrangement joins TRBV19 to TRBJ1-5, with TRBD1 matching over 7 bases. V lost 3 bases, J lost 2 bases, and 13 bases stayed unmatched. CDR1 and CDR2 (germline): LNHDA, SQIVND (reference sequence). This CDR3 is 18 amino acids long. Written as DNA, the CDR3 is TGTGCCAGTAGTATCCAAATCCCCGCAGGGACAGGCAATCAGCCCCAGCATTTT. Its translation: CASSIQIPAGTGNQPQHF. The full variable domain, rest sourced from reference TRBV19 and TRBJ1-5, is DGGITQSPKYLFRKEGQNVTLSCEQNLNHDAMYWYRQDPGQGLRLIYYSQIVNDFQKGDIAEGYSVSREKKESFPLTVTSAQKNPTAFYLCASSIQIPAGTGNQPQHFGDGTRLSIL.

The chain links TRBV4-2 to TRBJ2-5, with D possibly being TRBD2 (7 bases). CDR3 length: 15 residues. Deletions cut 0 bases from V and 2 bases from J, with 10 bases between. Per the germline V gene, CDR1 is LGHNA and CDR2 is YNFKEQ. The DNA for the CDR3 is TGTGCCAGCAGCCAAGAAGGGGGGGATCAAGAGACCCAGTACTTC. It encodes CASSQEGGDQETQYF.

This sequence joins TRBV7-2 and TRBJ2-3; 10 bases are a match to TRBD2. CDR3 size: 16 residues. In germline, CDR1 is SGHTA, CDR2 FQGNSA. The V gene end was trimmed by 5 bases and the J gene end by 4 bases; junction bases not matched to a gene: 9. The CDR3 sequence is CASSTAAGGYSDTQYF. The CDR3 DNA sequence: TGTGCCAGCAGCACCGCAGCGGGGGGGTATTCAGATACGCAGTATTTT.

The chain joins TRBV7-8 to TRBJ2-3, with 11 positions matching TRBD1. This CDR3 is built from 15 residues. Germline loops: CDR1 SGHVS, CDR2 FQNEAQ. Trimming removed 3 bases from V and 4 bases from J; junction bases left unmatched: 3. Here the CDR3 reads CASSLRTGGADTQYF. The CDR3 nucleotides read TGTGCCAGCAGCTTGCGGACAGGGGGCGCAGATACGCAGTATTTT.

The rearrangement uses TRBV5-1 and TRBJ1-3; D not resolved. Trimming stripped 2 bases from V and 0 bases from J, with 15 bases between. Per germline, CDR1 SGHRS and CDR2 YFSETQ. The CDR3 totals 17 residues. DNA of the CDR3: TGCGCCAGCAGCTTTTCTCGCGGAGGGATCTCTGGAAACACCATATATTTT. Residues: CASSFSRGGISGNTIYF.

V gene TRBV5-4 combines with J gene TRBJ1-5, with 9 bases matching TRBD1. V was pared by 4 bases and J by 4 bases, with 3 bases of the junction left unmatched. The CDR3 runs 14 residues. Germline CDR1 is SGHNT and CDR2 is YYREEE (reference sequence). The CDR3 DNA reads TGTGCCAGCAGCCGACAGGGGGAAAATCAGCCCCAGCATTTT. This gives the protein CASSRQGENQPQHF.

This clone qualifies as medium-sized (0.01 to 0.1%). The J gene is TRBJ2-4, the V gene TRBV12-3 or TRBV12-4; TRBD1 might be the D (5 bases). The CDR3 has 12 amino acids. Trimming shortened V by 6 bases and J by 6 bases, and 9 bases separated the two germline ends. CDR3 nucleotide sequence: TGTGCCAGCAGCATAGACAGAAACATTCAGTACTTC. This codes for CASSIDRNIQYF.

The table lists this clone with a count of one. J is TRBJ2-1 and V is TRBV7-8; 12 bases agree with TRBD2. Germline V CDR1 and CDR2: SGHVS, FQNEAQ. The CDR3 has 18 amino acids. J gave up 6 bases and V 4 bases, and 13 bases lay outside the gene matches. The CDR3 is CASSSPASGGAPANEQFF. In nucleotides, the CDR3 is TGTGCCAGCAGCTCCCCGGCTAGCGGGGGGGCCCCTGCCAATGAGCAGTTCTTC.

The V call is TRBV5-4, the J call TRBJ2-5, with 7 nucleotides matching TRBD1. The CDR3 runs 15 residues. Per the germline V gene, CDR1 is SGHNT and CDR2 is YYREEE (reference sequence). V shed 0 bases and J 2 bases; nucleotides not matched to a gene: 4. CDR3 bases: TGTGCCAGCAGCTTGGACAGGGGAGAGCAAGAGACCCAGTACTTC. The encoded protein is CASSLDRGEQETQYF.

The chain is built from TRBV4-1 and TRBJ1-2; 9 bases are shared with TRBD1. The CDR3 contains 14 residues. With V trimmed by 4 bases and J by 6 bases, 6 bases remained unmatched. The germline gives CDR1 MGHRA, CDR2 YSYEKL. As DNA, the CDR3 is TGCGCCAGCAGCCTACTGGGACAGGGTAATGGCTACACCTTC. Its protein is CASSLLGQGNGYTF.

The chain is built from TRBV4-3 and TRBJ2-1; D may be TRBD1 (5 bases). The CDR3 length is 17 residues. Germline V CDR1 and CDR2: LGHNA, YSLEER. Trimming removed 1 base at V and 0 bases at J, with 13 bases between. The CDR3 loop is CASSQVVTASSYNEQFF. The CDR3 bases are TGCGCCAGCAGCCAAGTGGTGACAGCAAGCTCCTACAATGAGCAGTTCTTC.

This clone has a single count. V gene TRBV7-8 combines with J gene TRBJ1-1; 9 nucleotides line up with TRBD1. J was trimmed by 6 bases and V by 4 bases; bases with no gene match: 9. This CDR3 has 15 amino acids. In germline, CDR1 is SGHVS, CDR2 FQNEAQ. The CDR3, as DNA: TGTGCCAGCAGCTACCAGACAGGGGGGTTAGCTGAAGCTTTCTTT. Translated, it gives CASSYQTGGLAEAFF.

CDR3 coding DNA: TGTGCCAGCAGTCTAACAGGGAACAATCAGCCCCAGCATTTT. Translation: CASSLTGNNQPQHF. The chain links TRBV2 to TRBJ1-5; tentatively, D is TRBD1 (6 bases). Deletions cut 5 bases from V and 3 bases from J, with 11 bases between. The length of the CDR3 is 14 residues. CDR1 is SNHLY and CDR2 is FYNNEI in the germline V gene.

This clone appeared a few times. The chain employs TRBV19 and TRBJ1-5, with D possibly being TRBD1 (5 bases). Trimming took off 3 bases at V and 11 bases at J, with 14 bases between the two ends. From germline, CDR1 is LNHDA and CDR2 SQIVND (reference sequence). This CDR3 contains 13 residues. CDR3 sequence reads: CASSIGGAPSQHF. CDR3 nucleotides: TGTGCCAGTAGTATCGGAGGGGCTCCGTCCCAGCATTTT.

This rearrangement joins TRBV7-2 to TRBJ2-1; 9 positions agree with TRBD1. The CDR3 consists of 15 residues. J gave up 2 bases and V 5 bases, and 4 bases lay outside the gene matches. CDR1 is SGHTA, CDR2 FQGNSA, per germline. The CDR3 loop is CASSRDRDAYNEQFF. DNA of the CDR3: TGTGCCAGCAGCCGGGACAGGGACGCCTACAATGAGCAGTTCTTC.

The genes are TRBV2 and TRBJ1-2; TRBD1 might be the D (5 bases). With 6 bases removed from V and 4 bases from J, the gap between germline ends came to 12 bases. Germline loops: CDR1 SNHLY, CDR2 FYNNEI. The CDR3 loop spans 13 amino acids. As DNA, the CDR3 is TGTGCCAGCAGCGCGGGACTCACCTATGGCTACACCTTC. Amino acids: CASSAGLTYGYTF.

The chain links TRBV29-1 to TRBJ1-2; 8 bases map to TRBD1. This CDR3 comprises 11 residues. Trimming at V came to 7 bases and at J to 3 bases, leaving 1 base not matched to a gene. The germline gives CDR1 SQVTM, CDR2 ANQGSEA. This CDR3 reads CSATGDYGYTF. The CDR3 bases are TGCAGCGCGACAGGGGACTATGGCTACACCTTC.

The V call is TRBV11-2, the J call TRBJ1-1; D uncertain. V lost 4 bases to trimming and J lost 7 bases, with 19 bases between them. This CDR3 region has 15 residues. CDR1 SGHAT and CDR2 FQNNGV come from the germline V gene. The CDR3 here is CASSSVLRFGGEAFF. DNA for the CDR3: TGTGCCAGCAGCTCCGTATTGAGGTTTGGTGGTGAAGCTTTCTTT.

The gene calls are TRBV7-3 and TRBJ2-7, with D possibly matching TRBD2 (6 bases). The germline gives CDR1 SGHTA, CDR2 FQGTGA. The CDR3 is 15 amino acids. Trimming cost V 1 base and J 2 bases, with 12 bases left between them. In nucleotides, the CDR3 is TGTGCCAGCAGCTTAATGGCGGGAACGACCTACGAGCAGTACTTC. Translating gives CASSLMAGTTYEQYF.

This clone has only a few counts. The CDR3 sequence: CASSSGGTAGGQPQHF. The DNA of the CDR3 is TGTGCCAGCAGCTCCGGAGGGACGGCCGGGGGTCAGCCCCAGCATTTT. The chain uses TRBV5-4 and TRBJ1-5; the D gene is possibly TRBD1 (5 bases). The germline V gene encodes CDR1 SGHNT and CDR2 YYREEE (reference sequence). The CDR3 loop spans 16 amino acids. Deletions cut 3 bases from V and 6 bases from J, with 19 bases between.

The chain uses TRBV11-2 and TRBJ1-2, with D unresolved. The CDR3 is made up of 15 amino acids. Between the trimmed V and J ends, which lost 0 bases and 2 bases, there was a span of 10 bases. CDR1 is SGHAT, CDR2 FQNNGV, per germline. CDR3 protein: CASSLDFKENYGYTF. CDR3 nucleotide sequence: TGTGCCAGCAGCTTAGATTTTAAGGAGAACTATGGCTACACCTTC.

This clone was detected only a few times. V usage is TRBV12-3 or TRBV12-4 and J usage is TRBJ1-1; no firm D call. The V end lost 3 bases, the J end lost 4 bases, and 6 bases lay between the germline ends. The CDR3 length is 12 residues. The CDR3 sequence: CASSFLSTEAFF. CDR3 sequence (DNA): TGTGCCAGCAGTTTCTTGTCCACTGAAGCTTTCTTT.

The chain uses TRBV10-2 and TRBJ1-5; the D gene is possibly TRBD1 (5 bases). Trimming left V 2 bases short and J 6 bases short, with 14 bases between. Looked up from germline, CDR1 is WSHSY and CDR2 is SAAADI. The CDR3 consists of 15 residues. CDR3 in DNA: TGCGCCAGCAGTGAGGGCGACAGCTTCCTTCAGCCCCAGCATTTT. This sequence encodes CASSEGDSFLQPQHF.